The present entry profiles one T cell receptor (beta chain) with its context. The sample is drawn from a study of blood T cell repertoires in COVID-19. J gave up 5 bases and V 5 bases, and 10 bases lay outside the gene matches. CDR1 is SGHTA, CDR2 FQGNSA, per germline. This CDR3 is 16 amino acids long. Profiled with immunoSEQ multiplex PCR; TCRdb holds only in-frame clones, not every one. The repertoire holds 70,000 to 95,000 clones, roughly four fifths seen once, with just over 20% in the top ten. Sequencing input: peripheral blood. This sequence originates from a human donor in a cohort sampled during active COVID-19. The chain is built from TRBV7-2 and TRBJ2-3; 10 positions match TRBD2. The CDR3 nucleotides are TGTGCCAGCAGCCGCCAAGCGGGGGGGCAGGGAGATACGCAGTATTTT. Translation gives CASSRQAGGQGDTQYF.